These 29 T cell receptor beta chains share one sample of origin, sequenced in a study of control samples from healthy donors and cancer patients. The repertoire was sequenced with immunoSEQ multiplex PCR; TCRdb's copy has only in-frame clones and lacks some. The data show about 100,000 clones, less than 90% seen once. The material sequenced was blood. These receptors were collected from a woman aged 45-59 years in good health.

The rearrangement links TRBV6-5 to TRBJ2-3; 7 positions match TRBD2. J lost 1 base, V lost 11 bases, and 12 bases had no gene match. Germline V gene lookup returns CDR1 MNHEY and CDR2 SVGAGI. CDR3 length equals 15 residues. For the CDR3, the DNA is TGTGCCGGACGGGGAGGGGCCGGTGGCACAGATACGCAGTATTTT. Its protein is CAGRGGAGGTDTQYF.

The chain carries TRBV18 and TRBJ1-2, with 10 bases aligning to TRBD1. Trimming took 4 bases from V and 6 from J; bases not matched to a gene: 8. The CDR3 has 15 residues. Germline V gene lookup returns CDR1 KGHSH and CDR2 LQKENI. CDR3 in amino acids: CASSLPGTGVHGYTF. In DNA, the CDR3 is TGTGCCAGCTCACTTCCCGGGACAGGGGTTCATGGCTACACCTTC.

The sample holds one count of this clone. V gene TRBV9 combines with J gene TRBJ2-3; TRBD2 matches 8 bases. Germline CDR1 and CDR2: SGDLS and YYNGEE. The CDR3 sequence is 16 residues long. With V trimmed by 4 bases and J by 6 bases, 13 bases remained unmatched. CDR3 amino acids: CASSFSGMGVVDTQYF. CDR3 sequence (DNA): TGTGCCAGCAGCTTTAGCGGGATGGGGGTGGTGGATACGCAGTATTTT.

V is TRBV11-3 and J is TRBJ2-1, with D maybe TRBD2 (6 bases). The V gene's germline CDR1 is SGHNT and CDR2 YENEEA. The CDR3 loop spans 17 amino acids. The ends were cut back, 6 bases at V and 1 base at J, with 19 bases in the middle. CDR3 sequence: CASSRGGVVESYNEQFF. DNA for the CDR3: TGTGCCAGCAGTCGGGGCGGGGTGGTTGAATCCTACAATGAGCAGTTCTTC.

The chain employs TRBV5-6 and TRBJ2-3; tentatively, D is TRBD2 (6 bases). Germline-derived CDR1 and CDR2 are SGHDT and YYEEEE. The CDR3 sequence is 11 residues long. Trimming took off 7 bases at V and 4 bases at J, with 7 bases between the two ends. CDR3 loop: CASWGADTQYF. The CDR3 DNA reads as TGTGCCAGCTGGGGGGCAGATACGCAGTATTTT.

This chain connects TRBV5-6 to TRBJ2-5; no definite D call. The germline CDR1 and CDR2 sequences are SGHDT and YYEEEE. The germline V and J ends were trimmed by 3 bases and 2 bases, with 11 bases remaining between them. The CDR3 is 14 amino acids. CDR3 nucleotide sequence: TGTGCCAGCAGCTCAAAGCAGAGACAAGAGACCCAGTACTTC. Residues: CASSSKQRQETQYF.

The rearrangement uses TRBV16 and TRBJ1-1, with unresolved D. CDR1 and CDR2 from the germline V gene are KGHSY and FQNENV. V was trimmed by 2 bases and J by 7 bases, leaving 14 bases between them. The CDR3 is made up of 14 amino acids. The CDR3 sequence is CASSQRSVSDEAFF. CDR3 DNA sequence: TGTGCCAGCAGCCAAAGGTCAGTATCAGATGAAGCTTTCTTT.

This clone occurred a few times. The genes are TRBV24-1 and TRBJ2-1; 12 bases align to TRBD2. Germline-derived CDR1 and CDR2 are KGHDR and SFDVKD. After removal of 6 bases from V and 6 bases from J, the junction contained 5 bases not matched to a gene. CDR3 length: 15 amino acids. CDR3 bases: TGTGCCACCAGTATGGGACTAGCGGGCCGCAATGAGCAGTTCTTC. Its protein is CATSMGLAGRNEQFF.

The genes are TRBV18 and TRBJ1-6; no reliable D call. The CDR3 has 14 residues. From germline, CDR1 is KGHSH and CDR2 LQKENI. V dropped 4 bases and J dropped 5 bases, with 9 bases sitting between them. CDR3 loop: CASSQDVDNSPLHF. For the CDR3, the DNA is TGTGCCAGCTCACAAGACGTAGATAATTCACCCCTCCACTTT.

This clone is a singleton in its sample. The chain is built from TRBV9 and TRBJ2-1, with 10 bases aligning to TRBD1. Per germline, CDR1 SGDLS and CDR2 YYNGEE. The CDR3 length is 15 residues. V lost 3 bases and J lost 4; bases outside the gene matches: 4. CDR3 sequence: CASSGGQGLYNEQFF. The CDR3 region has the DNA TGTGCCAGCAGCGGGGGACAGGGGCTTTACAATGAGCAGTTCTTC. Drawing the rest from reference TRBV9 and TRBJ2-1, the complete variable domain is DSGVTQTPKHLITATGQRVTLRCSPRSGDLSVYWYQQSLDQGLQFLIQYYNGEERAKGNILERFSAQQFPDLHSELNLSSLELGDSALYFCASSGGQGLYNEQFFGPGTRLTVL.

This chain joins TRBV27 and TRBJ2-2, with D perhaps matching TRBD2 (5 bases). The germline V and J ends were trimmed by 6 bases and 4 bases, with 9 bases remaining between them. The CDR3 spans 13 residues. Per the germline V gene, CDR1 is MNHEY and CDR2 is SMNVEV (reference sequence). The CDR3 sequence: CASRRTFTGELFF. For the CDR3, the DNA is TGTGCCAGCAGAAGGACTTTCACCGGGGAGCTGTTTTTT.

The V call is TRBV19, the J call TRBJ1-4; no reliable D call. The germline V and J ends were trimmed by 9 bases and 7 bases, with 12 bases remaining between them. Germline V gene lookup returns CDR1 LNHDA and CDR2 SQIVND (reference sequence). The CDR3 has 12 residues. This CDR3 is CASSALGEKLFF. As DNA, the CDR3 is TGTGCCAGCTCAGCCTTAGGTGAAAAACTGTTTTTT.

V gene TRBV4-3 combines with J gene TRBJ1-1; 8 bases are shared with TRBD1. Germline loops: CDR1 LGHNA, CDR2 YSLEER. Losses at the gene ends were 4 bases for V and 8 bases for J; bases not matched to a gene: 12. This CDR3 contains 15 residues. The CDR3 DNA follows: TGCGCCAGCAGCCCTTTCAACAGGGGGAAAGGCGAAGCTTTCTTT. This translates into CASSPFNRGKGEAFF.

This clone was seen more than once but under ten times. The chain couples TRBV7-9 to TRBJ2-1; D is perhaps TRBD2 (6 bases). CDR1 and CDR2 from the germline V gene are SEHNR and FQNEAQ (reference sequence). This CDR3 is 15 amino acids long. V was shortened by 5 bases and J by 5 bases, with 16 bases between the two germline ends. In DNA form, the CDR3 reads TGTGCCAGCAGCGGCCGGGACTCCAAAGACAATGAGCAGTTCTTC. This codes for CASSGRDSKDNEQFF. Drawing the rest from reference TRBV7-9 and TRBJ2-1, the complete variable domain is DTGVSQNPRHKITKRGQNVTFRCDPISEHNRLYWYRQTLGQGPEFLTYFQNEAQLEKSRLLSDRFSAERPKGSFSTLEIQRTEQGDSAMYLCASSGRDSKDNEQFFGPGTRLTVL.

This chain links TRBV30 with TRBJ2-1, with 13 nucleotides matching TRBD2. The CDR3 consists of 15 residues. Germline lookup yields CDR1 GTSNPN and CDR2 SVGIG (reference sequence). The ends lost 3 bases at V and 5 bases at J; junction bases unmatched: 4. The CDR3 sequence: CAWRYGTSGNNEQFF. CDR3 sequence (DNA): TGTGCCTGGAGGTACGGGACTAGCGGGAACAATGAGCAGTTCTTC.

The gene calls are TRBV10-2 and TRBJ2-7; the match to TRBD1 covers 10 bases. Trimming took 8 bases from V and 3 from J; bases not matched to a gene: 13. CDR1 is WSHSY and CDR2 is SAAADI in the germline V gene. The length of the CDR3 is 16 residues. Written as DNA, the CDR3 is TGCGCCAGCCTTTCCATACCGGGACAGGGGAACTACGAGCAGTACTTC. It codes for CASLSIPGQGNYEQYF.

The chain uses TRBV29-1 and TRBJ2-1; the D gene is possibly TRBD2 (6 bases). The CDR3 sequence is 13 residues long. CDR1 and CDR2 (germline): SQVTM, ANQGSEA. V gave up 6 bases and J gave up 7 bases, with 16 bases separating them. The chain's CDR3 is CSVPDIGGNEQFF. CDR3 nucleotides: TGCAGCGTCCCGGATATCGGGGGAAATGAGCAGTTCTTC.

The chain employs TRBV5-1 and TRBJ2-7; 12 bases fit TRBD1. J lost 9 bases, V lost 5 bases, and 15 bases had no gene match. Germline lookup yields CDR1 SGHRS and CDR2 YFSETQ. The CDR3 runs 16 residues. The CDR3 loop is CASRGAGGQGATGQYF. For the CDR3, the DNA is TGCGCCAGCAGGGGTGCTGGGGGACAGGGGGCGACCGGGCAGTACTTC. The variable domain in full, completed from reference TRBV5-1 and TRBJ2-7, reads KAGVTQTPRYLIKTRGQQVTLSCSPISGHRSVSWYQQTPGQGLQFLFEYFSETQRNKGNFPGRFSGRQFSNSRSEMNVSTLELGDSALYLCASRGAGGQGATGQYFGPGTRLTVT.

The V call is TRBV11-2, the J call TRBJ2-3; TRBD1 agrees at 9 bases. The CDR3 spans 15 residues. The V gene's germline CDR1 is SGHAT and CDR2 FQNNGV. V lost 4 bases and J lost 4; bases outside the gene matches: 6. As DNA, the CDR3 is TGTGCCAGCAGCTGGGGACAGGGTGGGGCAGATACGCAGTATTTT. This codes for CASSWGQGGADTQYF.

V usage is TRBV6-5 and J usage is TRBJ1-2; TRBD1 aligns across 11 bases. Germline CDR1 MNHEY, CDR2 SVGAGI. Germline trimming cut 4 bases from V and 8 bases from J; bases unmatched to any gene: 9. This CDR3 contains 15 residues. The CDR3 here is CASSFPGTGGDGYTF. DNA of the CDR3: TGTGCCAGCAGTTTCCCAGGGACAGGGGGGGACGGCTACACCTTC.

The rearrangement uses TRBV6-5 and TRBJ2-5; D uncertain. Germline V CDR1 and CDR2: MNHEY, SVGAGI. The length of the CDR3 is 14 residues. With 2 bases removed from V and 5 bases from J, the gap between germline ends came to 12 bases. Here the CDR3 DNA reads TGTGCCAGCAGTTACACTGAGATCGGGGAGACCCAGTACTTC. Protein product: CASSYTEIGETQYF.

The rearrangement links TRBV4-3 to TRBJ1-5; D not resolved. Trimming removed 0 bases from V and 5 bases from J, with 5 bases in between. The germline gives CDR1 LGHNA, CDR2 YSLEER. This CDR3 spans 13 amino acids. The CDR3 coding sequence is TGCGCCAGCAGCCAAGATGGAGATCAGCCCCAGCATTTT. Protein sequence: CASSQDGDQPQHF.

The V gene is TRBV7-2, the J gene TRBJ2-3, with D perhaps being TRBD1 or TRBD2 (5 bases each). The germline gives CDR1 SGHTA, CDR2 FQGNSA. This CDR3 region has 15 residues. V was shortened by 5 bases and J by 5 bases, with 17 bases between the two germline ends. The chain's CDR3 is CASSPIFGAQDTQYF. The CDR3 DNA follows: TGTGCCAGCAGCCCCATATTCGGGGCCCAAGATACGCAGTATTTT.

The chain employs TRBV12-3 or TRBV12-4 and TRBJ2-1, with D possibly matching TRBD2 (6 bases). The ends were cut back, 7 bases at V and 8 bases at J, with 15 bases in the middle. The CDR3 covers 13 residues. CDR3 nucleotides: TGTGCCAGCACCTTTGGGAGCGGGTATGAGCAGTTCTTC. Its protein product is CASTFGSGYEQFF.

The rearrangement uses TRBV24-1 and TRBJ1-2; D call uncertain. Trimming took 0 bases from V and 0 from J, leaving 4 bases between them. Germline-derived CDR1 and CDR2 are KGHDR and SFDVKD. The CDR3 runs 14 residues. CDR3 amino acids: CATSDLSANYGYTF. The CDR3 region has the DNA TGTGCCACCAGTGATTTGTCGGCTAACTATGGCTACACCTTC.

J is TRBJ1-5 and V is TRBV12-3 or TRBV12-4, with D hard to call. There are 13 residues in the CDR3. Trimming took 6 bases from V and 6 from J, leaving 12 bases between them. CDR3: CASRYSSGQPQHF. The CDR3 DNA follows: TGTGCCAGCAGGTACAGTTCCGGTCAGCCCCAGCATTTT.

This clone is classed as medium-sized. The chain links TRBV6-4 to TRBJ2-1; 10 nucleotides align to TRBD2. This CDR3 contains 15 residues. In germline, CDR1 is MRHNA, CDR2 SNTAGT. V was pared by 4 bases and J by 8 bases, with 8 bases of the junction left unmatched. The CDR3 reads CASSVESSGGHEQFF. CDR3 in DNA: TGTGCCAGCAGTGTCGAGTCTAGCGGGGGTCATGAGCAGTTCTTC.

CDR3 amino acids: CASSFSTGEQFF. CDR3 in DNA: TGTGCCAGCAGTTTTTCGACAGGAGAGCAGTTCTTC. The gene calls are TRBV12-3 or TRBV12-4 and TRBJ2-1; D may be TRBD1 (6 bases). The CDR3 sequence is 12 residues long. The V end was cut by 3 bases, the J end by 10 bases, with 10 bases between.

As for this clone: Distinct nucleotide sequences in the sample also encode this CDR3. The chain has TRBV7-2 and TRBJ1-4; 8 nucleotides line up with TRBD1. J lost 8 bases, V lost 2 bases, and 13 bases had no gene match. The CDR3 sequence is 17 residues long. From germline, CDR1 is SGHTA and CDR2 FQGNSA. The CDR3 DNA reads TGTGCCAGCAGCTTACGGAGGCAGGGGGCGGGGTGGGAAAAACTGTTTTTT. This translates into CASSLRRQGAGWEKLFF.